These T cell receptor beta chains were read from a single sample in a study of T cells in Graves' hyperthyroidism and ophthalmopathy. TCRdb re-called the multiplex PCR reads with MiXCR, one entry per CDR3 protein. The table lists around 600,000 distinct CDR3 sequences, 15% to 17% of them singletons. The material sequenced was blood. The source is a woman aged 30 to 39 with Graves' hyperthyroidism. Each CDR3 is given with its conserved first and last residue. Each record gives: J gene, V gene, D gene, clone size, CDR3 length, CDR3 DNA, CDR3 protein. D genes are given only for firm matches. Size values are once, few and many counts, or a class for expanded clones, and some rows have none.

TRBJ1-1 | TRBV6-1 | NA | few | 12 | TGTGCCAGCAGACGACAGAACACTGAAGCTTTCTTT | CASRRQNTEAFF
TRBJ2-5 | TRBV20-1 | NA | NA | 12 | TGCAGTGCTGCCGGGAACCAAGAGACCCAGTACTTC | CSAAGNQETQYF
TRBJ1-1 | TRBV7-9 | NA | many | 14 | TGTGCCAGCAGCCCCACAGCTAGCAACACTGAAGCTTTCTTT | CASSPTASNTEAFF
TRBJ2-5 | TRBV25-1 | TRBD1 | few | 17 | TGTGCCAGCAGTGAAGTCAGGACAGGGCCTAGCCAAGAGACCCAGTACTTC | CASSEVRTGPSQETQYF
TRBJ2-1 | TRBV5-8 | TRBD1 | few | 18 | TGTGCCAGCAGCCCGGGCTCGGGACAGGGGGCGAGGTACAATGAGCAGTTCTTC | CASSPGSGQGARYNEQFF
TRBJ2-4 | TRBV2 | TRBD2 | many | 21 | TGTGCCAGCAGGCGAGGGGGCGGGACTAGCGGGATGCTGGCCGCCAAAAACATTCAGTACTTC | CASRRGGGTSGMLAAKNIQYF
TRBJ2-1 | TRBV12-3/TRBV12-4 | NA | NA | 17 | TGTGCCAGCAGCTTAGGGCGGATAGACGCGACCTACAATGAGCAGTTCTTC | CASSLGRIDATYNEQFF
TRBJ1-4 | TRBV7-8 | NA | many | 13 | TGTGCCAGCAGCCTGGACCGGCATGAAAAACTGTTTTTT | CASSLDRHEKLFF
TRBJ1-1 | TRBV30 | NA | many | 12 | TGTGCCTGGAGTGTCTACCACACTGAAGCTTTCTTT | CAWSVYHTEAFF
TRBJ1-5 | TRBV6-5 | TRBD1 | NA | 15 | TGTGCCAGCAGTTACGGGACAGGGGGCAATCAGCCCCAGCATTTT | CASSYGTGGNQPQHF
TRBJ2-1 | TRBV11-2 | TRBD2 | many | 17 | TGTGCCAGCAGCTTACGACGGACTAGCGGTTCCTACAATGAGCAGTTCTTC | CASSLRRTSGSYNEQFF
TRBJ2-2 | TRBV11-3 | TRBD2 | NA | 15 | TGTGCCAGCAGCCCTAGCGGGAGGGCCCCCGGGGAGCTGTTTTTT | CASSPSGRAPGELFF
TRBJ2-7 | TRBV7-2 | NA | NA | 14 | TGTGCCAGCAGCTTACCCGACGGGGGATACGAGCAGTACTTC | CASSLPDGGYEQYF
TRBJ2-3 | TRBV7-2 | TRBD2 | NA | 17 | TGTGCCAGCAGGAGAGGGGCTAGCGGGAGGAGGGTAGATACGCAGTATTTT | CASRRGASGRRVDTQYF
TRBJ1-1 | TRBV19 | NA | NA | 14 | TGTGCCAGTAGTGTGGGACTGCGAGGCACTGAAGCTTTCTTT | CASSVGLRGTEAFF
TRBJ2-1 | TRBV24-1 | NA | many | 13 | TGTGCCACCAGTGATTCGACGTACAATGAGCAGTTCTTC | CATSDSTYNEQFF
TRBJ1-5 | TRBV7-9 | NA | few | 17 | TGTGCCAGCAGCTCCTGGACCGCCGGAGGTAGCAATCAGCCCCAGCATTTT | CASSSWTAGGSNQPQHF
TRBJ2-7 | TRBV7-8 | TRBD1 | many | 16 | TGTGCCAGCAGCTTAGCCCTAGGACAGGGTTACTACGAGCAGTACTTC | CASSLALGQGYYEQYF
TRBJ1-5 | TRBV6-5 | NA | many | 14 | NA | CASSSSGSNQPQHF
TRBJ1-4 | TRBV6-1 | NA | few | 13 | TGTGCCAGCAGTGGCCCAGGGGAGGAAAAACTGTTTTTT | CASSGPGEEKLFF
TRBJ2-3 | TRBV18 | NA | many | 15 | TGTGCCAGCTCACCTGTGGGAGCGAGCACAGATACGCAGTATTTT | CASSPVGASTDTQYF
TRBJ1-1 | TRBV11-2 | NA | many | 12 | TGTGCCAGCAGCTTAGTCCTCACTGAAGCTTTCTTT | CASSLVLTEAFF
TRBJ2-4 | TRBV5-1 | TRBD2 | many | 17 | TGCGCCAGCAGCCAGTCTTTCGGCGGGACTAACGTAAACATTCAGTACTTC | CASSQSFGGTNVNIQYF
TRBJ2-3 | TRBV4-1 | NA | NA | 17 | TGCGCCAGCAGCCAAGTAGTGGGGTCTTGGTACACAGATACGCAGTATTTT | CASSQVVGSWYTDTQYF
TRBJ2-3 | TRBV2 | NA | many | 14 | TGTGCCAGCAGTGAAAGCCAGCCCACAGATACGCAGTATTTT | CASSESQPTDTQYF
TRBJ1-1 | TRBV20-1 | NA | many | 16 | TGCAGTGCTAGAGATTCGACCAGGGATTTGAACACTGAAGCTTTCTTT | CSARDSTRDLNTEAFF
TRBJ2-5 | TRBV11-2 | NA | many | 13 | TGTGCCAGCAGCTTAGGGACACAAGAGACCCAGTACTTC | CASSLGTQETQYF
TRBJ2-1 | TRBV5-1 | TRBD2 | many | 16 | TGCGCCAGCAGCCTAACGGGACTAGGTCGTGCGGATGAGCAGTTCTTC | CASSLTGLGRADEQFF
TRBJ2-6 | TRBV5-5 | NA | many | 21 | TGTGCCAGCAGCTTGGGCGTCCTCCGCTGGGATCCCTTGGCTGGGGCCAACGTCCTGACTTTC | CASSLGVLRWDPLAGANVLTF
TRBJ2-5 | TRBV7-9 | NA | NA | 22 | NA | CASSLETGISGYTFGSGETQYF
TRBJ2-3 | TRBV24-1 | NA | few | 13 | TGTGCCACCAGTGGGGTTAGGTCAGATACGCAGTATTTT | CATSGVRSDTQYF
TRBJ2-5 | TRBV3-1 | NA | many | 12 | TGTGCCAGCAGCCGACGGCAAGAGACCCAGTACTTC | CASSRRQETQYF
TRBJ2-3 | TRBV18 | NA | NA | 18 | TGTGCCAGCTCACCACCCAGGGTAGGGAGCCCAGCGTACGATACGCAGTATTTT | CASSPPRVGSPAYDTQYF
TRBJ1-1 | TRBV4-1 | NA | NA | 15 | TGCGCCAGCAGCCAAGGGGGGATCTTAAACACTGAAGCTTTCTTT | CASSQGGILNTEAFF
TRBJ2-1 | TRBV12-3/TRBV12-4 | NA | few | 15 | TGTGCCAGCAGTAAAACCGGGACCTTTAACAATGAGCAGTTCTTC | CASSKTGTFNNEQFF
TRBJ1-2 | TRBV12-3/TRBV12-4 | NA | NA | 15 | TGTGCCAGCAGTTTAGGGCAGACTAGTAACTATGGCTACACCTTC | CASSLGQTSNYGYTF
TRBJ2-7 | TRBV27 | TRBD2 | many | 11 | TGTGCCGCGGGACTAGTCTACGAGCAGTACTTC | CAAGLVYEQYF
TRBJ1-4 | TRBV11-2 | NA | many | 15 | TGTGCCAGCAGCGAAGGCGGGTTTGCTAATGAAAAACTGTTTTTT | CASSEGGFANEKLFF
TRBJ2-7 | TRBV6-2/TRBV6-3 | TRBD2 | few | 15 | TGTGCCAGCAGCCTGACTAGCGGTTACTCCTACGAGCAGTACTTC | CASSLTSGYSYEQYF
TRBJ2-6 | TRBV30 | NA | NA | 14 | TGTGCCTGGAGTATTAGCTCTGGGGCCAACGTCCTGACTTTC | CAWSISSGANVLTF
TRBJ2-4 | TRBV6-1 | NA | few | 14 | TGTGCCAGCAGTGAGTCGACAGGACAAAACATTCAGTACTTC | CASSESTGQNIQYF
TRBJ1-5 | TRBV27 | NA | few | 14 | TGTGCCACCCGCGTGGGGGGACTAGATCAGCCCCAGCATTTT | CATRVGGLDQPQHF
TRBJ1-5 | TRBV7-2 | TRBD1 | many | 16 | TGTGCCAGCAGCTTAGGTGGGACAGGGGTCGGTCAGCCCCAGCATTTT | CASSLGGTGVGQPQHF
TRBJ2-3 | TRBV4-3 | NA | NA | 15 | TGCGCCAGCAGCCAAGACATCGGTAGGGCAGATACGCAGTATTTT | CASSQDIGRADTQYF
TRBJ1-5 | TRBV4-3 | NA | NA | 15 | TGCGCCAGCAGCCTGTTTTCAGGGGCCAATCAGCCCCAGCATTTT | CASSLFSGANQPQHF